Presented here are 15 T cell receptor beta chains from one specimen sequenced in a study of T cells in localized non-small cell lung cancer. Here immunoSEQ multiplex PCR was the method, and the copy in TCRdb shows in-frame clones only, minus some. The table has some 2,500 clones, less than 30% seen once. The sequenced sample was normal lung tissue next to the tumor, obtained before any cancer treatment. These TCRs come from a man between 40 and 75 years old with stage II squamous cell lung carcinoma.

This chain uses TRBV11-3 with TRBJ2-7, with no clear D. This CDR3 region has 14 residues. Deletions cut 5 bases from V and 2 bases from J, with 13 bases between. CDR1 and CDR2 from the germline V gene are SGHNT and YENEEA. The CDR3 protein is CASSQMGSTYEQYF. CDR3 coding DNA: TGTGCCAGCAGCCAAATGGGCTCGACCTACGAGCAGTACTTC.

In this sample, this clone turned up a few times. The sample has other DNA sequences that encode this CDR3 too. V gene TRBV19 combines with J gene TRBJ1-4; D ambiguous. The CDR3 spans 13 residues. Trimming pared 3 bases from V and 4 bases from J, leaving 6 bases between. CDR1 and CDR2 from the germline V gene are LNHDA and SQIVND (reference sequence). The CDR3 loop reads CASSISLNEKLFF. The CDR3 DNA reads TGTGCCAGTAGTATTAGTCTTAATGAAAAACTGTTTTTT.

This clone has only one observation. The CDR3 DNA follows: TGCGCCAGCAGCCAGGGGGCAGGGGATGCAACTAATGAAAAACTGTTTTTT. Translation: CASSQGAGDATNEKLFF. V usage is TRBV5-1 and J usage is TRBJ1-4; 8 bases fit TRBD1. The CDR3 consists of 17 residues. Germline CDR1 SGHRS, CDR2 YFSETQ. The J segment lost 0 bases and the V segment lost 4 bases, leaving 8 bases of the junction unmatched.

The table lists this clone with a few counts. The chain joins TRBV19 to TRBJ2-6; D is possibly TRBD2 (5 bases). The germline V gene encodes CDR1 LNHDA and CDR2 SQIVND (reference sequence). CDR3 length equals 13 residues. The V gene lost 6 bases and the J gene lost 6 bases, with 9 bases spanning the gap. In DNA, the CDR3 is TGTGCCAGTAGACCCCTAGCGGCCAACGTCCTGACTTTC. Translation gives CASRPLAANVLTF. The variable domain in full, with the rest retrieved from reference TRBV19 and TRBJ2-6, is DGGITQSPKYLFRKEGQNVTLSCEQNLNHDAMYWYRQDPGQGLRLIYYSQIVNDFQKGDIAEGYSVSREKKESFPLTVTSAQKNPTAFYLCASRPLAANVLTFGAGSRLTVL.

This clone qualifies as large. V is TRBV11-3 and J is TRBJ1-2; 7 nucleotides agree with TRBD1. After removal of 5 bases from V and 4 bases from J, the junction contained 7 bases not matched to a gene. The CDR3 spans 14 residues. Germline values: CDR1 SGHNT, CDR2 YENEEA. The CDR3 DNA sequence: TGTGCCAGCAGCCCCCTCGGACAGGTCTATGGCTACACCTTC. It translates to CASSPLGQVYGYTF.

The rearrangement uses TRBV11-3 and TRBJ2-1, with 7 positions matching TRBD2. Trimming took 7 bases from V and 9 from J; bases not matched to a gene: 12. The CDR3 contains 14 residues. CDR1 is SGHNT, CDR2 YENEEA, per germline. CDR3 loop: CASNPGTIRSEQFF. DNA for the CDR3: TGTGCCAGCAACCCCGGGACTATCCGATCTGAGCAGTTCTTC.

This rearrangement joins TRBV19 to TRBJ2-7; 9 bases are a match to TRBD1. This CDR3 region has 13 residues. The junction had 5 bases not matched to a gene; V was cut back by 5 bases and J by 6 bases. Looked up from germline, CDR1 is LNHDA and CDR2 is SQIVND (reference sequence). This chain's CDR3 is CASSFMGQGEQYF. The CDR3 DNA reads TGTGCCAGTAGTTTCATGGGACAGGGCGAGCAGTACTTC.

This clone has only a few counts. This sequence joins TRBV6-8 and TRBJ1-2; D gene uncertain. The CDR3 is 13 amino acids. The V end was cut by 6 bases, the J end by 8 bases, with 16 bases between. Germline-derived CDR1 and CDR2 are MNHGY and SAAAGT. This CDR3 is CASRRDPREGYTF. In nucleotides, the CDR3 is TGTGCCAGCAGACGCGACCCTAGAGAAGGCTACACCTTC.

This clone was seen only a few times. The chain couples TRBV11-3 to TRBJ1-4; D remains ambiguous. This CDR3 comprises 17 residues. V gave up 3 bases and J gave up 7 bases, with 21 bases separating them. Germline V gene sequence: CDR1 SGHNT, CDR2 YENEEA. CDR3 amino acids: CASSLGIVSGDREKLFF. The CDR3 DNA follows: TGTGCCAGCAGCTTGGGGATTGTCTCCGGGGATCGTGAAAAACTGTTTTTT.

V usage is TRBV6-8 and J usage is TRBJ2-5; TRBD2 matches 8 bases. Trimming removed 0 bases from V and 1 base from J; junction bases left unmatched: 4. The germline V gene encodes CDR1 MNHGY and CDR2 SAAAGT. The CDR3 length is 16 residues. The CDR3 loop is CASSYSITSGQETQYF. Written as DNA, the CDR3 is TGTGCCAGCAGTTACTCCATCACTAGCGGCCAAGAGACCCAGTACTTC.

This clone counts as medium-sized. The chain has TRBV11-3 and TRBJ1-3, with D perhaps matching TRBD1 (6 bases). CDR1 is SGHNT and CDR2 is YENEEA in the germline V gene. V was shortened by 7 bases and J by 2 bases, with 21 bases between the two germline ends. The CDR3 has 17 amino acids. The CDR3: CASILTRTAVTGNTIYF. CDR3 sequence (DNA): TGTGCCAGCATCCTCACCCGGACAGCAGTTACTGGAAACACCATATATTTT.

CDR3 sequence (DNA): TGTGCCAGTAAAATTACAGGCAGACAAAACCCCCAGCATTTT. It codes for CASKITGRQNPQHF. The chain has TRBV19 and TRBJ1-5; maybe TRBD1 (5 bases). CDR3 length: 14 amino acids. Looked up from germline, CDR1 is LNHDA and CDR2 is SQIVND (reference sequence). Trimming cost V 7 bases and J 10 bases, with 20 bases left between them.

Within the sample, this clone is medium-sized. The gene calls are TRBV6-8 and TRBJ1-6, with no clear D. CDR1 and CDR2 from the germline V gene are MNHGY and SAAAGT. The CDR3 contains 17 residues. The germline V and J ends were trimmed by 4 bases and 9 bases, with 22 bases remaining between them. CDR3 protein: CASSSSPGPKLGSPLHF. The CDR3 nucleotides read TGTGCCAGCAGTTCTTCACCCGGACCGAAACTTGGTTCACCCCTCCACTTT.

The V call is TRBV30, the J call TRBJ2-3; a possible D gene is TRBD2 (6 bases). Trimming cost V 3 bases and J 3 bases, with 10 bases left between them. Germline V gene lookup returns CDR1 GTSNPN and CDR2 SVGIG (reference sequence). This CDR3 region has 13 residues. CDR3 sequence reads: CAWSNRGTDTQYF. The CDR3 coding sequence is TGTGCCTGGAGCAATCGGGGGACAGATACGCAGTATTTT.

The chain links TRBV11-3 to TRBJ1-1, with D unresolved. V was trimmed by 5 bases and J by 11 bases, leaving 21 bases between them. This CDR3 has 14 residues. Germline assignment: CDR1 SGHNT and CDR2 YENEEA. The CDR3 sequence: CASSPNHSSLGAFF. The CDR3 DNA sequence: TGTGCCAGCAGCCCCAATCACAGTTCCCTTGGGGCTTTCTTT. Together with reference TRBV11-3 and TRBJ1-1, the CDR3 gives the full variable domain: EAGVVQSPRYKIIEKKQPVAFWCNPISGHNTLYWYLQNLGQGPELLIRYENEEAVDDSQLPKDRFSAERLKGVDSTLKIQPAELGDSAVYLCASSPNHSSLGAFFGQGTRLTVV.